A selection of T cell receptor beta chains follows, all from one sample in a study of shared clonotypes between healthy human individuals. Clones were sequenced by immunoSEQ multiplex PCR, and TCRdb holds only the in-frame ones, with some missing. The top ten hold over 0.8% of the sample, which has about a million clones, approximately 75% seen once. The source material was memory CD4+ T cells from PBMCs. The source of these receptors is a man aged 18 to 35 in good health. Some clones in this sample may be carry-over from other donors' samples. Each CDR3 is given with its conserved first and last residue. The D gene is left open where the match is weak. Not all rows give a size; the values are once, few, many and, for expanded clones, a class.

v_call	d_call	j_call	clone_size	cdr3_nt	cdr3_aa
TRBV9	-	TRBJ1-5	few	TGTGCCAGCAGCCCAACAGGACTCCTTAATCAGCCCCAGCATTTT	CASSPTGLLNQPQHF
TRBV28	-	TRBJ2-1	-	TGTGCCAGCAGTTCAATAGCGTTCAGCTCCTACAATGAGCAGTTCTTC	CASSSIAFSSYNEQFF
TRBV5-1	-	TRBJ1-1	-	TGCGCCAGCAGCTTACAGGGTTTGGGCACTGAAGCTTTCTTT	CASSLQGLGTEAFF
TRBV27	TRBD1	TRBJ1-1	-	TGTGCCAGCAGTATCTCGGCCGGGACAGGGAGCACTGAAGCTTTCTTT	CASSISAGTGSTEAFF
TRBV5-1	TRBD2	TRBJ2-5	-	TGCGCCAGCAGGGAACGGGAGGGCCTCGGGGAGCAGTACTTC	CASREREGLGEQYF
TRBV4-1	-	TRBJ1-5	-	TGCGCCAGCAGCCACCGGTTTAGCAATCAGCCCCAGCATTTT	CASSHRFSNQPQHF
TRBV5-4	TRBD2	TRBJ2-3	-	TGTGCCAGCAGCTTGGCAGCTAAGGTGGGGAGGGCCAAGGCGCAGTATTTT	CASSLAAKVGRAKAQYF
TRBV7-2	-	TRBJ2-7	-	TGTGCCAGCAGCCCCGCCCAGGGACAAACGGGCGAGCAGTACTTC	CASSPAQGQTGEQYF
TRBV2	TRBD1	TRBJ1-5	-	TGTGCCAGCTCAGGGGGCGTTAGCAATCAGCCCCAGCATTTT	CASSGGVSNQPQHF
TRBV7-9	-	TRBJ2-1	-	TGTGCCAGCAGCTTGGTCGTAAATGGTGAGCAGTTCTTC	CASSLVVNGEQFF
TRBV6-5	-	TRBJ2-7	-	TGTGCCAGCAGTTACTCGATCGGGGATAACGAGCAGTACTTC	CASSYSIGDNEQYF
TRBV7-2	-	TRBJ1-1	few	TGTGCCAGCAGCTTATTGGGGGTTAGGAACACTGAAGCTTTCTTT	CASSLLGVRNTEAFF
TRBV27	TRBD2	TRBJ2-5	few	TGTGCCAGCAGTTTGAGCGGAGCGGGATCTCTGTACTTC	CASSLSGAGSLYF
TRBV2	-	TRBJ1-1	-	TGTGCCAGCCGGGGCTTTTCTAAGTTAGAAGCTTTCTTT	CASRGFSKLEAFF
TRBV4-3	-	TRBJ1-3	-	TGCGCCAGCAGCCATGCGGGGCCAGGAAACACCATATATTTT	CASSHAGPGNTIYF
TRBV5-1	-	TRBJ2-7	few	TGCGCCAGCAGCTTGGCCGGGGACACCAGCTCCTACGAGCAGTACTTC	CASSLAGDTSSYEQYF
TRBV11-3	-	TRBJ2-1	-	TGTGCCAGCAGCTTAGATACATCCAATGAGCAGTTCTTC	CASSLDTSNEQFF
TRBV5-1	-	TRBJ2-6	few	TGCGCCAGCAGCTGGACACAGGGAGCTGGGGCCAACGTCCTGACTTTC	CASSWTQGAGANVLTF
TRBV5-1	-	TRBJ2-1	-	TGCGCCAGCAGCTCCCGACCTGTTAGGATCCAGAACAATGAGCAGTTCTTC	CASSSRPVRIQNNEQFF
TRBV18	-	TRBJ2-7	-	TGTGCCAGCTCACGACAGGGACTAGAGGCCTACGAGCAGTACTTC	CASSRQGLEAYEQYF
TRBV30	TRBD2	TRBJ2-5	few	TGTGCCTGGAGTGTTCGACTAGCGGGAGGTCGGGAGACCCAGTACTTC	CAWSVRLAGGRETQYF
TRBV11-3	TRBD1	TRBJ2-7	-	TGTGCCCAGGGTAGGGGGCGAGAGCAGTACTTC	CAQGRGREQYF
TRBV19	-	TRBJ2-7	-	TGTGCCAGTAGTCCTAGGGCCCTCACGGTTCCCTACGAGCAGTACTTC	CASSPRALTVPYEQYF
TRBV7-2	-	TRBJ2-2	-	TGTGCCAGCAGCTTAGTCCCGGGGCAGGCCGGGGAGCTGTTTTTT	CASSLVPGQAGELFF
TRBV6-1	-	TRBJ2-7	-	TGTGCCAGCAGTGAAGCTTACAGGAGCTCCTACGAGCAGTACTTC	CASSEAYRSSYEQYF
TRBV29-1	TRBD1	TRBJ1-2	-	TGCAGCGTGGAGGGGGCGGGTGGCTACACCTTC	CSVEGAGGYTF
TRBV4-3	-	TRBJ2-3	-	TGCGCCAGCAGCCAAGAGACAGGGCGGGAGTCAAATACGCAGTATTTT	CASSQETGRESNTQYF
TRBV10-3	-	TRBJ2-2	few	TGTGCCATCAGTGATCAGCGACTGAATACCGGGGAGCTGTTTTTT	CAISDQRLNTGELFF
TRBV5-1	TRBD2	TRBJ2-1	-	TGCGCCAGCAGCTTGGGAGTGACTAGCGCTTCCTACAATGAGCAGTTCTTC	CASSLGVTSASYNEQFF
TRBV6-5	-	TRBJ2-5	-	TGTGCCAGCAGTTACTCGTGGGTGTACAAGGGAGAGACCCAGTACTTC	CASSYSWVYKGETQYF
TRBV5-1	-	TRBJ2-7	-	TGCGCCAGCAGCTTCATGGACACCGCATCCTACGAGCAGTACTTC	CASSFMDTASYEQYF
TRBV28	TRBD2	TRBJ2-1	-	TGTGCCAGCAGTTTGCGACTTCATAGCGGGCCCTCCTACAATGAGCAGTTCTTC	CASSLRLHSGPSYNEQFF
TRBV5-6	TRBD1	TRBJ1-1	-	TGTGCCAGCAGCTTGAGACAGGGAGCTCTGGGCGGGAACACTGAAGCTTTCTTT	CASSLRQGALGGNTEAFF
TRBV4-1	-	TRBJ1-5	-	TGCGCCAGCAGCCAGGGCGCCAATCAGCCCCAGCATTTT	CASSQGANQPQHF
TRBV6-5	-	TRBJ2-3	-	TGTGCCAGCTCCAACCAGGGGCTAGGGAATACGCAGTATTTT	CASSNQGLGNTQYF
TRBV9	TRBD2	TRBJ2-1	-	TGTGCCAGCAGTGTCCTCCCGGCGGGGGGGGACAATGAGCAGTTCTTC	CASSVLPAGGDNEQFF
TRBV28	-	TRBJ2-1	-	TGTGCCAGCAGTTTGCCCCTTTGGGGAAGTAAGCGGACCAACAATGAGCAGTTCTTC	CASSLPLWGSKRTNNEQFF
TRBV27	TRBD2	TRBJ2-4	-	TGTGCCAGCAGTTTACGACTAGCGGGAGGGCTAAACATTCAGTACTTC	CASSLRLAGGLNIQYF
TRBV6-4	-	TRBJ1-3	-	TGTGCCAGCAGGAGCGTCCAGGAGGGAAACACCATATATTTT	CASRSVQEGNTIYF
TRBV29-1	-	TRBJ2-4	-	TGCAGCGTTGTAGTAGGTGTCAAAAACATTCAGTACTTC	CSVVVGVKNIQYF
TRBV19	TRBD2	TRBJ2-7	-	TGTGCCAGTAGAGTCCGGAGCGGGATCCCGTACGAGCAGTACTTC	CASRVRSGIPYEQYF
TRBV5-1	-	TRBJ1-1	-	TGCGCCAGCAGCTTTATGGGGGCGGCTTTCTTT	CASSFMGAAFF
TRBV7-8	-	TRBJ1-1	medium-sized	TGTGCCAGCAGCCACCGCACAAACCGGAACACTGAAGCTTTCTTT	CASSHRTNRNTEAFF
TRBV5-1	TRBD2	TRBJ2-7	-	TGCGCCAGCAGCTTGACGGGACTAGCCTACGAGCAGTACTTC	CASSLTGLAYEQYF
TRBV4-1	-	TRBJ1-5	-	TGCGCCAGCAGCCAAGCTACGGGGCGAGAACAGCCCCAGCATTTT	CASSQATGREQPQHF
TRBV6-1	-	TRBJ2-7	-	TGTGCCAGCAGGGAAGGCATCGGACACTACGAGCAGTACTTC	CASREGIGHYEQYF
TRBV11-2	-	TRBJ2-5	-	TGTGCCAGCAGCTCATCACCCCTGGGATGGGAGACCCAGTACTTC	CASSSSPLGWETQYF
TRBV14	TRBD2	TRBJ2-1	-	TGTGCCAGCAGACTAGCGGGAGGAAGCGAGCAGTTCTTC	CASRLAGGSEQFF
TRBV30	TRBD1	TRBJ1-1	-	TGTGCCTGGGACAGGGGAATTAAGACTGAAGCTTTCTTT	CAWDRGIKTEAFF
TRBV28	-	TRBJ2-1	-	TGTGCCAGCAGTGGCAGCTCGAATGAGCAGTTCTTC	CASSGSSNEQFF
TRBV19	TRBD2	TRBJ2-5	-	TGTGCCAGTAGCCGTAGCGGGAGACGAGAGACCCAGTACTTC	CASSRSGRRETQYF
TRBV30	-	TRBJ1-4	-	TGTGCCTGGAGCCGGGGGGCAGAAAAACTGTTTTTT	CAWSRGAEKLFF
TRBV7-2	-	TRBJ1-2	-	TGTGCCAGCAGCTTACAGGGGCCCCGGGGGGGCTACACCTTC	CASSLQGPRGGYTF
TRBV27	-	TRBJ1-5	-	TGTGCCAGCAGGGGGGGACTTAGCAATCAGCCCCAGCATTTT	CASRGGLSNQPQHF
TRBV5-5	-	TRBJ1-1	-	TGTGCCAGCAGCGCCAGGGGGAACACTGAAGCTTTCTTT	CASSARGNTEAFF
TRBV18	TRBD2	TRBJ2-7	-	TGTGCCAGCTCACGCCTACCGACTAGCGGGAGCTCCTACGAGCAGTACTTC	CASSRLPTSGSSYEQYF